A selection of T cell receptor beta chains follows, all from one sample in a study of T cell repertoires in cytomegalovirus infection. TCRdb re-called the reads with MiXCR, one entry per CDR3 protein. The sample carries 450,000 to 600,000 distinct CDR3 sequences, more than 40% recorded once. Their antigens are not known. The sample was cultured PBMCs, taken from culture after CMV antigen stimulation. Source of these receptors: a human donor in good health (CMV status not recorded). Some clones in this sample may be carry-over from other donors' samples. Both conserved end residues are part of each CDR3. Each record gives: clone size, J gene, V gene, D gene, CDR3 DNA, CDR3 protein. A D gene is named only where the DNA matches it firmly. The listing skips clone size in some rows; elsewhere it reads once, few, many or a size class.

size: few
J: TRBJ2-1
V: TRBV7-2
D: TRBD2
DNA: TGTGCCAGCAGCTTAATGACTAGCGTGGATGAGCAGTTCTTC
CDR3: CASSLMTSVDEQFF

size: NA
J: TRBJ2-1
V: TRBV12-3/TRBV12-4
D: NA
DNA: TGTGCCAGCAGTTTAGGGGGCCTAAGTCTCTACAATGAGCAGTTCTTC
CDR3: CASSLGGLSLYNEQFF

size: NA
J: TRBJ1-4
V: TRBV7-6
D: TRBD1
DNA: TGTGCCAGCAGCTTAGCAATCTGGGACAGGACTAATGAAAAACTGTTTTTT
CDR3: CASSLAIWDRTNEKLFF

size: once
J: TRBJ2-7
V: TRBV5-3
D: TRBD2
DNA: TGTGCCAGCAGCGCGGGACTAGTCTACGAGCAGTACTTC
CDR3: CASSAGLVYEQYF

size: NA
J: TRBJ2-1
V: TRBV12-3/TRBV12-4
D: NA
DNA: TGTGCCAGCAGTCCTCCCGGTCAGACTCGAGAGCAGTTCTTC
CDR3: CASSPPGQTREQFF

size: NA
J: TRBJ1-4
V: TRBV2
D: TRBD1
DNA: TGTGCCAGCACCGACAGGGCAACTAATGAAAAACTGTTTTTT
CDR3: CASTDRATNEKLFF

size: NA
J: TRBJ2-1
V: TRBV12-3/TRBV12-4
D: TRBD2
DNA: TGTGCCAGCAGCCCCCGCCCCGGACTAGCGGATTACAATGAGCAGTTCTTC
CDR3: CASSPRPGLADYNEQFF

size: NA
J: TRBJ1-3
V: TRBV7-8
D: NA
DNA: TGTGCCAGCAGCCGAGGACGGGCCGGGGGCACCATATATTTT
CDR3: CASSRGRAGGTIYF

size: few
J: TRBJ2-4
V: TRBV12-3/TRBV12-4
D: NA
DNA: TGTGCCAGCAGTCGATTTCTTGGAAACATTCAGTACTTC
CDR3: CASSRFLGNIQYF

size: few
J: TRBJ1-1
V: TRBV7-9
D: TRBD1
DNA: TGTGCCAGCAGCGCGGGACAGGTGAACACTGAAGCTTTCTTT
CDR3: CASSAGQVNTEAFF

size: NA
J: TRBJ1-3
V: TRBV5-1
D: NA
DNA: TGCGCCAGCAGCGACGAGGTTGACACCATATATTTT
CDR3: CASSDEVDTIYF

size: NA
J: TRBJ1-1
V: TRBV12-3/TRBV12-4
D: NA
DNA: TGTGCCAGCAGTTTAAACGTAAACACTGAAGCTTTCTTT
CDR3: CASSLNVNTEAFF

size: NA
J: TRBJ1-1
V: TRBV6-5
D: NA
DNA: TGTGCCAGCACGCGGGCAGGGCTGGGCACTGAAGCTTTCTTT
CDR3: CASTRAGLGTEAFF

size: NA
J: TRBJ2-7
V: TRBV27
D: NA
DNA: TGTGCCAGCAGAGGCATCGGCTCCTACGAGCAGTACTTC
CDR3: CASRGIGSYEQYF

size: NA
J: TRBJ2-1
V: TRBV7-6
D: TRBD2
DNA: TGTGCCAGCAGCTTAGGACTAGCGGGAGGGTCTAACCTGGGGATTGAGCAGTTCTTC
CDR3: CASSLGLAGGSNLGIEQFF

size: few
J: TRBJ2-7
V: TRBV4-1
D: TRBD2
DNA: TGCGCCAGCAGCCAAGCTTCTAGCGGGGGGGCCTACGAGCAGTACTTC
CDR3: CASSQASSGGAYEQYF

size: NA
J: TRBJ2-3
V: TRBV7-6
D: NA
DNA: TGTGCCAGCAGAGGCAGCGTCACAGATACGCAGTATTTT
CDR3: CASRGSVTDTQYF

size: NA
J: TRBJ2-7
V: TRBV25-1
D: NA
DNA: TGTGCCAGCAGCCCCCTGTCGTTCTACGAGCAGTACTTC
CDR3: CASSPLSFYEQYF

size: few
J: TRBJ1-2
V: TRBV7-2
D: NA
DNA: TGTGCCAGCAGCTCGACGGGCAACTCTAACTATGGCTACACCTTC
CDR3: CASSSTGNSNYGYTF

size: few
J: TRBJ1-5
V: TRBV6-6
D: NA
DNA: TGTGCCAGCAGTACTGACGGGCGCCGAAATCAGCCCCAGCATTTT
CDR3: CASSTDGRRNQPQHF

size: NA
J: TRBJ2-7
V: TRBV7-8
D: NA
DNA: TGTGCCAGCAGCTCCCAGGGGGGTTCCTACGAGCAGTACTTC
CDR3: CASSSQGGSYEQYF

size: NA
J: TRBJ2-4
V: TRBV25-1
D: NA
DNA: TGTGCCAGCAGTGAGGCTGAGAGAAACATTCAGTACTTC
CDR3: CASSEAERNIQYF

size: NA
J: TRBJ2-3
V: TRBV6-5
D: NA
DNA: TGTGCCAGCAGTTATGTCAGTTCCGGGGATACGCAGTATTTT
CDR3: CASSYVSSGDTQYF

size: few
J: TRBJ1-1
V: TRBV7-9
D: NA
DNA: TGTGCCAGCAGCCTTAAATTTGGGGGAGAAGCTTTCTTT
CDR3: CASSLKFGGEAFF

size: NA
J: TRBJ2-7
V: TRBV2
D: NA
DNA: TGTGCCAGCAGAATAGAGGGTCCACTCTACGAGCAGTACTTC
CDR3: CASRIEGPLYEQYF

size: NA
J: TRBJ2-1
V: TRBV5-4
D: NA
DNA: TGTGCCAGCAGCTCAATTTGGGGGGAGCAGTTCTTC
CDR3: CASSSIWGEQFF

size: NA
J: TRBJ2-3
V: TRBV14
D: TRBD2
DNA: TGTGCCAGCAGCCAAGATCAGCGGGGAAGCACAGATACGCAGTATTTT
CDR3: CASSQDQRGSTDTQYF

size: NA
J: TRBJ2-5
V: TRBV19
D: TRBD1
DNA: TGTGCCAGTAATATCGGACAGGGTGAAGAGACCCAGTACTTC
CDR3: CASNIGQGEETQYF

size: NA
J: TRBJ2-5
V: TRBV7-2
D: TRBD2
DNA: TGTGCCAGCAGACCGGGAGGGCCCGGGGAGACCCAGTACTTC
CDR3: CASRPGGPGETQYF

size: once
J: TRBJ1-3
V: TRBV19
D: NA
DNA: TGTGCCAGTAGTGACGGGTTCTCTGGAAACACCATATATTTT
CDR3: CASSDGFSGNTIYF

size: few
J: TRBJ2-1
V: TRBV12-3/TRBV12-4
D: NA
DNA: TGTGCCAGCAGTGCTTCAGTGGCCCCTGGGAAAAGGACCTACAATGAGCAGTTCTTC
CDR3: CASSASVAPGKRTYNEQFF

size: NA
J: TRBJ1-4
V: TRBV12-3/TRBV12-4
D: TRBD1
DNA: TGTGCCAGCAGTCCATCAGGACAGGATTACGAAAAACTGTTTTTT
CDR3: CASSPSGQDYEKLFF

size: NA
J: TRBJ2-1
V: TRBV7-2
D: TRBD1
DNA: TGTGCCAGCAGCTCCCCGAGGGGGCAATACAATGAGCAGTTCTTC
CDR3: CASSSPRGQYNEQFF

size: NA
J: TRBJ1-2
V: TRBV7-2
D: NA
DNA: TGTGCCAGCAGCTTATTTACGGGGGACTATGGCTACACCTTC
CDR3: CASSLFTGDYGYTF

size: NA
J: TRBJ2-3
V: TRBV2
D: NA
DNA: TGTGCCAGCAGTGAAGAGGTTGGAGATACGCAGTATTTT
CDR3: CASSEEVGDTQYF

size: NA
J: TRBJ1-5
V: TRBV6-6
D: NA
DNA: TGTGCCAGCACCACAACCGGCGCTCAGCCCCAGCATTTT
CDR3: CASTTTGAQPQHF

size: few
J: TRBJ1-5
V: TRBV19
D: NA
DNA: TGTGCCAGTAGCAGCCTTCGATGGGGGTCTAGTGGCAATCAGCCCCAGCATTTT
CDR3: CASSSLRWGSSGNQPQHF

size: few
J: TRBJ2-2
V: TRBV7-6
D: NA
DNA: TGTGCCAGCAGCATAGCGGCGGTGAACACCGGGGAGCTGTTTTTT
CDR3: CASSIAAVNTGELFF

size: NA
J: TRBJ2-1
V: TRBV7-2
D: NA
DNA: TGTGCCAGCAGCAAGGGGGGTAGCGGTTACAATGAGCAGTTCTTC
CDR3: CASSKGGSGYNEQFF

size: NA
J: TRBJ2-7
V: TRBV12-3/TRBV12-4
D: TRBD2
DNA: TGTGCCAGCGGTTTTCGACTAAGCGGGAGAGGGTACGAGCAGTACTTC
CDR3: CASGFRLSGRGYEQYF

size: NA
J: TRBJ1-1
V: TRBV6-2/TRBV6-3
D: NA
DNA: TGTGCCAGCAGTTACTCGTCCATCCCGAACACTGAAGCTTTCTTT
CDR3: CASSYSSIPNTEAFF

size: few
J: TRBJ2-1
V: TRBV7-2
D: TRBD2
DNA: TGTGCCAGCAGTACTAGCGCTGTTCAGAATGAGCAGTTCTTC
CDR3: CASSTSAVQNEQFF

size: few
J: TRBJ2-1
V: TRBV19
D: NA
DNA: TGTGCCAGTAGTTCCGCCGACGGGGACATTGACAATGAGCAGTTCTTC
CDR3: CASSSADGDIDNEQFF

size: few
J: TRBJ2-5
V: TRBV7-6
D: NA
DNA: TGTGCCAGCACCCCCCAGGAGATCCAAGAGACCCAGTACTTC
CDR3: CASTPQEIQETQYF

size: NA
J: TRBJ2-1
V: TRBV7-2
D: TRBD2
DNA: TGTGCCAGCAGCCCCCGACTAGCGAACTACAATGAGCAGTTCTTC
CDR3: CASSPRLANYNEQFF

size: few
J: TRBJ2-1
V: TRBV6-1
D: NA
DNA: TGTGCCAGCCCTAGAGGGGCGCCTACCTACAATGAGCAGTTCTTC
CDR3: CASPRGAPTYNEQFF

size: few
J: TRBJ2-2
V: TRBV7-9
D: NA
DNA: TGTGCCAGCAGCCCTCCGGGCACCGGGGAGCTGTTTTTT
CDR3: CASSPPGTGELFF

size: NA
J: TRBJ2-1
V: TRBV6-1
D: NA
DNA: TGTGCCAGCAGTGAAAGTGGTTCGGATGAGCAGTTCTTC
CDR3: CASSESGSDEQFF

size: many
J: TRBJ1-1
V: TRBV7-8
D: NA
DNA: TGTGCCAGCAGCTTAGAGCCGAACACTGAAGCTTTCTTT
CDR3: CASSLEPNTEAFF

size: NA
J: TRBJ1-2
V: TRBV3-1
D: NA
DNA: TGTGCCAGCAGCTTGTACAGGGTCCCAACTTCTAACTATGGCTACACCTTC
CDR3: CASSLYRVPTSNYGYTF

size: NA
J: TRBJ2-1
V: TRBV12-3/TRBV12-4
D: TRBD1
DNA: TGTGCCAGCGGGACAGGGCCCCTCAATGAGCAGTTCTTC
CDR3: CASGTGPLNEQFF

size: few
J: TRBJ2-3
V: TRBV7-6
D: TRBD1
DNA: TGTGCCAGCAGCATACAGGGGGCAGATACGCAGTATTTT
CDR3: CASSIQGADTQYF

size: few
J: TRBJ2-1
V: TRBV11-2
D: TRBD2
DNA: TGTGCCAGCAGCTTAAGGGCTAGCGGGATCGATGAGCAGTTCTTC
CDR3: CASSLRASGIDEQFF

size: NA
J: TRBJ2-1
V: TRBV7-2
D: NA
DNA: TGTGCCAGCAGCTTATTAGGCCCCCCAGAGCAGTTCTTC
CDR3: CASSLLGPPEQFF

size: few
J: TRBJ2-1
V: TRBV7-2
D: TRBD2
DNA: TGTGCCAGCAGCCAAGATAGCGGGGGGGCGAATGAGCAGTTCTTC
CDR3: CASSQDSGGANEQFF